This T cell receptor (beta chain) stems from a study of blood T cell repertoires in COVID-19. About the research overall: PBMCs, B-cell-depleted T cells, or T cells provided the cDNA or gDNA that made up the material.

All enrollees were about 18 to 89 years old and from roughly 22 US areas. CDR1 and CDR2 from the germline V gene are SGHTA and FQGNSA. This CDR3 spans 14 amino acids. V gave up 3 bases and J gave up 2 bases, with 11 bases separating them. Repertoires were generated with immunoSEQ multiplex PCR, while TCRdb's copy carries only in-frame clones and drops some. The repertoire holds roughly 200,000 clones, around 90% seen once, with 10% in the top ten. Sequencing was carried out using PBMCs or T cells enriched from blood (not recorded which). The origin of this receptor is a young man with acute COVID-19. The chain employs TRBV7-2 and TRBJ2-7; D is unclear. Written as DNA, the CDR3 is TGTGCCAGCAGCTTTGCTAGTGTTACCTACGAGCAGTACTTC. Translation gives CASSFASVTYEQYF.